This TCR beta chain derives from a study of blood T cell repertoires in COVID-19. Looking at the study overall: Italy, Spain and the United States were the sources of the convalescent and acute COVID-19 samples. The analysed material was cDNA or gDNA that came from T cells, B-cell-depleted T cells, or PBMCs.

Original data processing: Amplification of reference gene primers was used by the study to estimate nucleated cell counts. Method: immunoSEQ multiplex PCR; TCRdb's copy keeps in-frame clones and lacks some. That table is the source of V, J and clone size, and D and trimming were worked out from the DNA. The sample has around 45,000 clones; roughly 89% are singletons. Source material: peripheral blood. The TCR was taken from a man between 60 and 70 years old with active COVID-19.

The CDR3 spells CASSSPVRTSTDTQYF. CDR3 sequence (DNA): TGTGCCAGCAGTAGTCCGGTGAGAACTTCCACAGATACGCAGTATTTT. This chain joins TRBV28 and TRBJ2-3, with unresolved D. The CDR3 consists of 16 residues. CDR1 and CDR2 from the germline V gene are MDHEN and SYDVKM. V was cut by 5 bases and J by 2 bases, with 17 bases left in between.